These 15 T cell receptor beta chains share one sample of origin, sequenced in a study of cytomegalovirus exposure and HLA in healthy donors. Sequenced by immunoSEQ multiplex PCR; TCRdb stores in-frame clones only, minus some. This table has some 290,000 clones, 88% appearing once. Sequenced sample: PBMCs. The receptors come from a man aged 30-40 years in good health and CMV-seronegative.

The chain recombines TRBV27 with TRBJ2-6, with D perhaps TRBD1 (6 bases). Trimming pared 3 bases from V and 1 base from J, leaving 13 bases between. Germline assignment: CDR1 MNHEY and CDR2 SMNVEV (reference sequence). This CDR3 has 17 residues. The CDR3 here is CASSFQAGVSGANVLTF. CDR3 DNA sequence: TGTGCCAGCAGTTTTCAAGCAGGGGTATCTGGGGCCAACGTCCTGACTTTC.

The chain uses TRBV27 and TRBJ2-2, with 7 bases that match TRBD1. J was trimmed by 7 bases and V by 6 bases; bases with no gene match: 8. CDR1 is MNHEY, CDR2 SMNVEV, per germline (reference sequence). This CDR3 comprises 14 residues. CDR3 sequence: CASSPPGQHGELFF. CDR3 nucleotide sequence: TGTGCCAGCAGCCCGCCGGGACAGCACGGGGAGCTGTTTTTT.

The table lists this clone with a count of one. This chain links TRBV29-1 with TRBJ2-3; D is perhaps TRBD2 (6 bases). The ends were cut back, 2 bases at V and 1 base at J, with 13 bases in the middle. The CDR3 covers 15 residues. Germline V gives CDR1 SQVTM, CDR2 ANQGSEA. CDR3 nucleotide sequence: TGCAGCGTTGAACTACCGGGCGGGGGCACAGATACGCAGTATTTT. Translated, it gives CSVELPGGGTDTQYF.

CDR3 loop: CSVLPDFGEKLFF. CDR3 bases: TGCAGCGTCTTACCGGACTTCGGTGAAAAACTGTTTTTT. The chain links TRBV29-1 to TRBJ1-4; D uncertain. CDR1 SQVTM and CDR2 ANQGSEA come from the germline V gene. This CDR3 spans 13 amino acids. V was trimmed by 6 bases and J by 7 bases, leaving 15 bases between them.

The CDR3 protein is CASSQESRRTDYGYTF. CDR3 DNA: TGCGCCAGCAGCCAAGAGTCAAGGAGGACAGACTATGGCTACACCTTC. The chain employs TRBV4-3 and TRBJ1-2; TRBD1 might be the D (6 bases). Germline loops: CDR1 LGHNA, CDR2 YSLEER. V lost 0 bases and J 3 bases, leaving 14 bases between the germline ends. The CDR3 is 16 residues long.

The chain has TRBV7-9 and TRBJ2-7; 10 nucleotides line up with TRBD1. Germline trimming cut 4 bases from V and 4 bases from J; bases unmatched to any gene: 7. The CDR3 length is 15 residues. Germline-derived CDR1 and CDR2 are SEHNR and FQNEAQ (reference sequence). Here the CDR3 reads CASSSRTGGMYEQYF. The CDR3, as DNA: TGTGCCAGCAGCTCGAGGACAGGGGGTATGTACGAGCAGTACTTC.

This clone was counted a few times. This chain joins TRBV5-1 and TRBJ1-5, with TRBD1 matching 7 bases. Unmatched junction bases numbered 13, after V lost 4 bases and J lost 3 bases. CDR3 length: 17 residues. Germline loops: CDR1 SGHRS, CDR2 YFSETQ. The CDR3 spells CASSHIGDRPNNQPQHF. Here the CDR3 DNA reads TGCGCCAGCAGCCATATTGGGGACAGACCCAACAATCAGCCCCAGCATTTT.

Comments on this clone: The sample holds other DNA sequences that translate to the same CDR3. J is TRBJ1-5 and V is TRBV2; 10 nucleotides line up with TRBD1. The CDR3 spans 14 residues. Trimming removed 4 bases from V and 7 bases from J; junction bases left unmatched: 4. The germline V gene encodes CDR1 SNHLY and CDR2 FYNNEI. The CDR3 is CASSGQGARQPQHF. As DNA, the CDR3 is TGTGCCAGCAGTGGACAGGGGGCCCGCCAGCCCCAGCATTTT.

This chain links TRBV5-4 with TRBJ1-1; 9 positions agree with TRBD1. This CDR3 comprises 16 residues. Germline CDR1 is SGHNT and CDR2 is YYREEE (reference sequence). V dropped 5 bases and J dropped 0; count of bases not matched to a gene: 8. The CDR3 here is CASRPDRGTMNTEAFF. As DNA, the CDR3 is TGTGCCAGCAGACCCGACAGGGGGACGATGAACACTGAAGCTTTCTTT.

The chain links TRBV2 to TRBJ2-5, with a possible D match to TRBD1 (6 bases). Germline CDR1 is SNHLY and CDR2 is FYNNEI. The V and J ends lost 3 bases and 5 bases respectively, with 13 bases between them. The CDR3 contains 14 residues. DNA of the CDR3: TGTGCCAGCAGTGACAGGGGTTCCTCGGAGACCCAGTACTTC. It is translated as CASSDRGSSETQYF.

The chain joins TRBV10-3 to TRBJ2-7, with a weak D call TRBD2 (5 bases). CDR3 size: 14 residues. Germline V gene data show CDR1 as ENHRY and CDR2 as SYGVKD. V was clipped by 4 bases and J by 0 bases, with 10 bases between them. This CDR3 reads CAISGGGSSYEQYF. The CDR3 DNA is TGTGCCATCAGTGGAGGAGGTAGCTCCTACGAGCAGTACTTC.

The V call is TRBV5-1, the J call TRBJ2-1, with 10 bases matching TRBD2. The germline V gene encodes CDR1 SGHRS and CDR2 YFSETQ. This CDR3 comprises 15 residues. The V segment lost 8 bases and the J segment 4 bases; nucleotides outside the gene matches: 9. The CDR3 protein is CASYRTSGTYNEQFF. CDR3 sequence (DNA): TGCGCCAGTTACAGGACTAGCGGAACTTACAATGAGCAGTTCTTC.

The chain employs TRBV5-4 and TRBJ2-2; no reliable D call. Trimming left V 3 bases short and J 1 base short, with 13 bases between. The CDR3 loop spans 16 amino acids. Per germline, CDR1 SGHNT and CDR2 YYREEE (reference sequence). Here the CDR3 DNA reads TGTGCCAGCAGCTCAGACACCTCCTGGAACACCGGGGAGCTGTTTTTT. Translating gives CASSSDTSWNTGELFF.

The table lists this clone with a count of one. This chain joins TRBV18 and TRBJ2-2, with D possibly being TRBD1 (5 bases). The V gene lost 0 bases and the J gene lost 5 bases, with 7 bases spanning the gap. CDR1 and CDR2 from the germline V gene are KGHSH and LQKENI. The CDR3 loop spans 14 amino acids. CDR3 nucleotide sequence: TGTGCCAGCTCACCACCGCCAGGGACCGGGGAGCTGTTTTTT. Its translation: CASSPPPGTGELFF.

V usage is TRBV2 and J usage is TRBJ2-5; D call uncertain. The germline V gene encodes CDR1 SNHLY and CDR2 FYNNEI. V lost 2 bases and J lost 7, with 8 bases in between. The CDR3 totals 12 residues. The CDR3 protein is CASSEPPGTQYF. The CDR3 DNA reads TGTGCCAGCAGTGAACCTCCGGGGACCCAGTACTTC.